Below are 2 T cell receptor beta chains sequenced from a single sample in a study of graft-versus-host responses after intestinal transplantation. Clones were read by immunoSEQ multiplex PCR, and TCRdb kept only the in-frame ones, dropping some. The sample consists of 100,000 or so clones, about 90% of them appearing once. The antigens for these receptors are not known. This sample comprised unstimulated CD4+ T cells sorted from spleen or lymph node cells, obtained before transplant. Source of these receptors: a human donor who was the organ donor for an intestinal transplant.

The J gene is TRBJ1-2, the V gene TRBV5-1; possibly TRBD1 for D (6 bases). The CDR3 runs to 16 residues. Germline CDR1 is SGHRS and CDR2 is YFSETQ. Trimming shortened V by 4 bases and J by 0 bases, and 16 bases separated the two germline ends. CDR3: CASSRGQTTSNYGYTF. The DNA for the CDR3 is TGCGCCAGCAGCCGGGGACAAACGACCTCTAACTATGGCTACACCTTC.

The CDR3 nucleotides read TGCGCCAGCAGCTTCCAGGGCGCGCGGAGTTCTGGAAACACCATATATTTT. This sequence encodes CASSFQGARSSGNTIYF. The chain links TRBV5-1 to TRBJ1-3; the D gene is possibly TRBD1 (5 bases). CDR1 is SGHRS, CDR2 YFSETQ, per germline. Trimming pared 2 bases from V and 1 base from J, leaving 16 bases between. This CDR3 is 17 amino acids long. Filled out from reference TRBV5-1 and TRBJ1-3, the complete variable domain reads KAGVTQTPRYLIKTRGQQVTLSCSPISGHRSVSWYQQTPGQGLQFLFEYFSETQRNKGNFPGRFSGRQFSNSRSEMNVSTLELGDSALYLCASSFQGARSSGNTIYFGEGSWLTVV.